The sequence of this T cell receptor (beta chain) was determined in a study of T-cell memory formation after mild COVID-19. The wider study: The two donors had largely donor-specific TCR clusters. Overall study findings and caveats: Later expanders leaned CD4+, whereas clones that contracted between day 15 and 85 were balanced CD4/CD8. Clones which contracted sat mainly in CM and EM if CD4+, and in EMRA if CD8+. Detection of some responders pre-infection suggested pre-existing cross-reactive memory T cells participated.

V dropped 5 bases and J dropped 4 bases, with 14 bases sitting between them. Germline V CDR1 and CDR2: MNHEY, SMNVEV (reference sequence). This CDR3 contains 14 residues. TCRdb re-called the 5' RACE reads with MiXCR, one entry per CDR3 protein. Of 350,000 or so distinct CDR3 sequences in the sample, more than 20% were seen once. As regards this clonotype: The antigen is not known.

The chain joins TRBV27 to TRBJ1-1; D possibly corresponds to TRBD1 (6 bases). The sample taken for sequencing was PBMCs or a T cell subset sorted from them (not recorded which). The TCR comes from an adult woman who had mild COVID-19 (a few samples of this study predate the infection). Cell type and time point are not known. CDR3 sequence reads: CASSADRKTTEAFF. CDR3 bases: TGTGCCAGCAGTGCGGACAGAAAGACCACTGAAGCTTTCTTT.